This T cell receptor beta chain was sequenced for a study of identical twins. Study observations and caveats: Those out-of-frame alpha sequences shared by twins showed an excess of low generation probability. Out-of-frame TCR alpha sharing observed in monozygotic twins exceeded model estimates. With beta out-of-frame sequences, excess sharing by twins was weaker.

MiXCR, run by TCRdb on the 5' RACE reads, gives a single entry per CDR3 protein. Counted here are around 680,000 distinct CDR3 sequences, approximately 9% occurring once; the ten biggest clones make up 0.75% to 1%. In its sample, this clonotype was seen a few times. The antigen is not known. Germline V lookup: CDR1 SGHRS, CDR2 YFSETQ. V lost 7 bases and J lost 0, with 13 bases in between. The CDR3 totals 14 residues. These same records also appear under a second study, on yellow fever vaccine responses in identical twins.

Sample: PBMCs. The clonotype originates from a woman younger than 30 in good health. The chain is built from TRBV5-1 and TRBJ1-1; weak D call: TRBD1 (6 bases). The CDR3 region is CASFPGTLNTEAFF. The CDR3 nucleotides read TGCGCCAGCTTTCCCGGGACATTGAACACTGAAGCTTTCTTT. Using reference TRBV5-1 and TRBJ1-1 for the parts outside the CDR3, the full variable domain is KAGVTQTPRYLIKTRGQQVTLSCSPISGHRSVSWYQQTPGQGLQFLFEYFSETQRNKGNFPGRFSGRQFSNSRSEMNVSTLELGDSALYLCASFPGTLNTEAFFGQGTRLTVV.